This passage covers 16 T cell receptor beta chains from one sample sequenced in a study of T cell responses to AZD1222 COVID-19 vaccine. This table comes from immunoSEQ multiplex PCR, and its TCRdb copy is limited to in-frame clones, with some not included. There are 95,000 to 110,000 clones in the sample; 93% occur only once, and 4% to 5.5% lies in the top ten. This specimen was peripheral blood, taken on day 0 of AZD1222 vaccination. These receptors were obtained from an adult in good health.

Here the CDR3 DNA reads TGTGCCAGCAGCGCTCGGCGGAGCTCTGGGGCCAACGTCCTGACTTTC. Protein product: CASSARRSSGANVLTF. The chain employs TRBV9 and TRBJ2-6; no clear D. The germline CDR1 and CDR2 sequences are SGDLS and YYNGEE. The CDR3 runs to 16 residues. Trimming removed 3 bases from V and 0 bases from J, with 10 bases in between.

This clone was picked up one time. The chain employs TRBV18 and TRBJ1-4, with D tentatively TRBD1 (6 bases). The germline V gene encodes CDR1 KGHSH and CDR2 LQKENI. V dropped 6 bases and J dropped 7 bases, with 15 bases sitting between them. This CDR3 has 14 residues. CDR3 coding DNA: TGTGCCAGCTCGTCGTCGGACAGAGTTGAAAAACTGTTTTTT. As protein: CASSSSDRVEKLFF.

The V gene is TRBV5-5, the J gene TRBJ1-4; no firm D call. Trimming cost V 2 bases and J 4 bases, with 9 bases left between them. Germline V CDR1 and CDR2: SGHKS, YYEKEE (reference sequence). The CDR3 runs to 14 residues. Written as DNA, the CDR3 is TGTGCCAGCAGCTTCGGGGATCTTAATGAAAAACTGTTTTTT. Translation: CASSFGDLNEKLFF.

This rearrangement joins TRBV27 to TRBJ2-7; 7 bases are shared with TRBD1. Germline trimming cut 5 bases from V and 5 bases from J; bases unmatched to any gene: 9. Germline CDR1 reads MNHEY; CDR2 reads SMNVEV (reference sequence). CDR3 length: 14 residues. The DNA for the CDR3 is TGTGCCAGCAGTGGGTTAGGGGGCCGAGACGAGCAGTACTTC. This translates into CASSGLGGRDEQYF.

V gene TRBV4-2 combines with J gene TRBJ1-2; D is unclear. The V end was cut by 4 bases, the J end by 6 bases, with 9 bases between. There are 12 residues in the CDR3. From germline, CDR1 is LGHNA and CDR2 YNFKEQ. In DNA form, the CDR3 reads TGTGCCAGCAGCCCAGGCGGGGATGGCTACACCTTC. Protein sequence: CASSPGGDGYTF.

The gene calls are TRBV11-3 and TRBJ2-1; a weak D match, TRBD1 (5 bases). Between the trimmed V and J ends, which lost 1 base and 3 bases, there was a span of 7 bases. The CDR3 is 14 residues long. Germline lookup yields CDR1 SGHNT and CDR2 YENEEA. The CDR3 region is CASSLVDSYNEQFF. The CDR3 nucleotides are TGTGCCAGCAGCTTAGTAGACAGCTACAATGAGCAGTTCTTC.

This clone was observed a single time. This rearrangement joins TRBV4-1 to TRBJ2-1; possibly TRBD1 for D (8 bases). CDR3 size: 16 residues. V was pared by 4 bases and J by 10 bases, with 23 bases between. CDR1 is MGHRA and CDR2 is YSYEKL in the germline V gene. The CDR3 nucleotides are TGCGCCAGCAGCCCCCCCGGGCAGGGGGCGCGGGGGGAGCAGTTCTTC. Translated, it gives CASSPPGQGARGEQFF.

V gene TRBV5-1 combines with J gene TRBJ1-3; D unclear. In germline, CDR1 is SGHRS, CDR2 YFSETQ. CDR3 size: 15 residues. The germline V and J ends were trimmed by 1 base and 6 bases, with 14 bases remaining between them. CDR3 loop: CASSLMSSRENTIYF. The CDR3 DNA reads TGCGCCAGCAGCTTGATGTCCTCGAGAGAAAACACCATATATTTT.

The chain recombines TRBV28 with TRBJ1-5; 7 nucleotides match TRBD1. Germline V gene lookup returns CDR1 MDHEN and CDR2 SYDVKM. Losses at the gene ends were 2 bases for V and 3 bases for J; bases not matched to a gene: 1. The CDR3 spans 14 residues. CDR3 sequence: CASSLTGANQPQHF. The CDR3 DNA reads TGTGCCAGCAGTTTAACAGGGGCCAATCAGCCCCAGCATTTT.

The chain is built from TRBV5-1 and TRBJ2-2; TRBD2 is a possible D gene (6 bases). Germline-derived CDR1 and CDR2 are SGHRS and YFSETQ. Trimming took off 2 bases at V and 5 bases at J, with 13 bases between the two ends. CDR3 length: 15 residues. Here the CDR3 DNA reads TGCGCCAGCAGCTTACTAGGGAGCGGGACCGGGGAGCTGTTTTTT. This gives the protein CASSLLGSGTGELFF.

The rearrangement joins TRBV24-1 to TRBJ2-3, with 7 nucleotides matching TRBD2. Per germline, CDR1 KGHDR and CDR2 SFDVKD. This CDR3 is built from 17 residues. With 8 bases clipped from V and 3 bases from J, the junction kept 16 bases outside the gene matches. As DNA, the CDR3 is TGTGCCACCAATCTCATCCCCCTAGCGGTGCTAACAGATACGCAGTATTTT. This codes for CATNLIPLAVLTDTQYF.

The chain has TRBV21-1 and TRBJ2-1; the table's D call of TRBD2 was not tested on the DNA. TRBV21-1 is given as a pseudogene. The CDR3 is 17 residues long. The CDR3 is CASSRGREGQLYNEQFF. The CDR3 nucleotides are TGTGCCAGCAGCAGAGGACGGGAGGGCCAACTTTACAATGAGCAGTTCTTC.

The chain has TRBV11-3 and TRBJ2-7; perhaps TRBD1 as D (6 bases). Germline V gene lookup returns CDR1 SGHNT and CDR2 YENEEA. V lost 3 bases, J lost 5 bases, and 11 bases lay in between. This CDR3 has 13 residues. The DNA for the CDR3 is TGTGCCAGCAGCTTCTCACAGGGTGACGAGCAGTACTTC. Translating it yields CASSFSQGDEQYF.

The chain is built from TRBV3-1 (or the pseudogene TRBV3-2) and TRBJ1-2; D may be TRBD1 (5 bases). The CDR3 spans 13 residues. Germline V lookup: CDR1 LGHDT, CDR2 YNNKEL (reference sequence). Trimming cost V 5 bases and J 6 bases, with 13 bases left between them. As DNA, the CDR3 is TGTGCCAGCAGCTCGGGGGTACGAGATGGCTACACCTTC. Its translation: CASSSGVRDGYTF.

In its sample, this clone was seen once. The chain uses TRBV13 and TRBJ2-3; D unresolved. The CDR3 is 15 residues long. Looked up from germline, CDR1 is PRHDT and CDR2 is FYEKMQ (reference sequence). V dropped 6 bases and J dropped 4 bases, with 17 bases sitting between them. The CDR3 region has the DNA TGTGCCAGCAGACCCCCACGCCTAAAGTCAGATACGCAGTATTTT. Translating it yields CASRPPRLKSDTQYF.

The chain combines TRBV30 with TRBJ2-7; 9 positions match TRBD1. V was clipped by 6 bases and J by 7 bases; unmatched bases: 16. The CDR3 length is 15 residues. Per the germline V gene, CDR1 is GTSNPN and CDR2 is SVGIG (reference sequence). CDR3 protein: CACTERPTGTGEQYF. The DNA of the CDR3 is TGTGCCTGTACTGAAAGGCCGACAGGGACAGGGGAGCAGTACTTC.